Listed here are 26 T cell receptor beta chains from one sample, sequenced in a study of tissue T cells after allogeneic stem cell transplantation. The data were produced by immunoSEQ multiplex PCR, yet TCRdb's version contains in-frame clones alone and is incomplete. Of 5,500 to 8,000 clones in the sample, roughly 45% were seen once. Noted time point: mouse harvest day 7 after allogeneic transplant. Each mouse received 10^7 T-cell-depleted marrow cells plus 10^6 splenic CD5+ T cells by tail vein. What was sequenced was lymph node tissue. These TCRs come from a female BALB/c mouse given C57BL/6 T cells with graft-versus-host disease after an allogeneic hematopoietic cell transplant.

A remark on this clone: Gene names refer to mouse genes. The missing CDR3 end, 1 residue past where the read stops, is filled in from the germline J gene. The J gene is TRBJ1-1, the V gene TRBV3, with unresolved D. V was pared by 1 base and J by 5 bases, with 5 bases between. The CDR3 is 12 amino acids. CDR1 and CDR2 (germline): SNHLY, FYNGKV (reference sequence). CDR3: CASSLEGTEVFF. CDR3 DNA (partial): TGTGCCAGCAGCTTAGAAGGGACAGAAGTCTTC.

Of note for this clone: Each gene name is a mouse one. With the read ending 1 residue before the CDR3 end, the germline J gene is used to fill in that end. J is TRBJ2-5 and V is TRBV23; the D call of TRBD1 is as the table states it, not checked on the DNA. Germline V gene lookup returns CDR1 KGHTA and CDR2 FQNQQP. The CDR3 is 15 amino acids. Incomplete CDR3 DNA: TGCTCCAGCAGTCAATCGAGGGGGCGCAGGGACACCCAGTAC. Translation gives CSSSQSRGRRDTQY. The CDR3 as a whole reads CSSSQSRGRRDTQYF.

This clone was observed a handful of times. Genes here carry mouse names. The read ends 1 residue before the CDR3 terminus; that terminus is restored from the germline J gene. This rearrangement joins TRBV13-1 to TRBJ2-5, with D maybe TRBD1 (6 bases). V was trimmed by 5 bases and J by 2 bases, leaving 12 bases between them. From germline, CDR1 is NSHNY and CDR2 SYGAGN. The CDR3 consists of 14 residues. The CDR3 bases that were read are TGTGCCAGCAGGGCCGGGACATCCCAAGACACCCAGTAC. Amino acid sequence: CASRAGTSQDTQY. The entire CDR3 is CASRAGTSQDTQYF.

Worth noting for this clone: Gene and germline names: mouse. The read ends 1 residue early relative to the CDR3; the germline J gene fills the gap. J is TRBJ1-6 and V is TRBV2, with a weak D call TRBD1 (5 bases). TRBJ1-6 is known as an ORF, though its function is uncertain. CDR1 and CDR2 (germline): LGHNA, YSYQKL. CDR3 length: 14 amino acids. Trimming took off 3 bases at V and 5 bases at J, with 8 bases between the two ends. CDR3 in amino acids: CASSHPTDNSPLYF. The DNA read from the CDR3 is TGTGCCAGCAGCCACCCGACAGATAATTCGCCCCTCTAC.

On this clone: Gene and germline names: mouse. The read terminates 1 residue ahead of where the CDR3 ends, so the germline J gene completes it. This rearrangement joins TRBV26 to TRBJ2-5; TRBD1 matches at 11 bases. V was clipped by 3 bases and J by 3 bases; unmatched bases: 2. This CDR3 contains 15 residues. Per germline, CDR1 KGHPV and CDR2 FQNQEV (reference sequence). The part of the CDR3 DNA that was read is TGTGCCAGCAGTCTCGGGACAGGGGGACAAGACACCCAGTAC. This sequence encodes CASSLGTGGQDTQY. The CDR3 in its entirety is CASSLGTGGQDTQYF.

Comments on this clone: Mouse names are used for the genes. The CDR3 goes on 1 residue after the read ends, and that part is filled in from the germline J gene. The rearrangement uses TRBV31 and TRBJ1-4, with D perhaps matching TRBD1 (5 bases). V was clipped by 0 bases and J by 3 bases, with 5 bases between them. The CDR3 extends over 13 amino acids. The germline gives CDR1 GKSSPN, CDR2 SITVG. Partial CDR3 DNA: TGTGCCTGGAGTCTAGGGGCCAACGAAAGATTATTT. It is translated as CAWSLGANERLF. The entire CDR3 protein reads CAWSLGANERLFF.

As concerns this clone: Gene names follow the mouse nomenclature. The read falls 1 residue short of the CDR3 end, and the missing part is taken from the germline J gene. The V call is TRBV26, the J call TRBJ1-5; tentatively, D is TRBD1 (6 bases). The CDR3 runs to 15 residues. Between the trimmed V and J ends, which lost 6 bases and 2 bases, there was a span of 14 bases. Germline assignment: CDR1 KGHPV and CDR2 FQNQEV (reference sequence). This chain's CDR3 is CASSLRDNYNQAPLF. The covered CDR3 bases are TGTGCCAGCAGCCTCCGGGACAATTACAACCAGGCTCCGCTT.

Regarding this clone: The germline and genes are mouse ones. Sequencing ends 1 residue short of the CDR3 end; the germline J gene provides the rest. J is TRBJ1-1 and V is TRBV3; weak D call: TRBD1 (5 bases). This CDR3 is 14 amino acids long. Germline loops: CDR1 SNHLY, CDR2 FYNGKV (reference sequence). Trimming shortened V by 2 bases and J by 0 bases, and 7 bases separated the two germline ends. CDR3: CASSLRTPNTEVFF. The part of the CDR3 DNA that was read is TGTGCCAGCAGCTTAAGGACACCAAACACAGAAGTCTTC.

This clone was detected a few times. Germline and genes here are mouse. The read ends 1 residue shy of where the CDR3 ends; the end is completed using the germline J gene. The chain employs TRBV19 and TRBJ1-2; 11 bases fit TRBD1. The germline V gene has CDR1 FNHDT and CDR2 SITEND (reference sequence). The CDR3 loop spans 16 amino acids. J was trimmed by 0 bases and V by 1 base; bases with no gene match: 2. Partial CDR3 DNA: TGTGCCAGCAGTATAAGGGACAGGGGGGCAAACTCCGACTACACC. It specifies CASSIRDRGANSDYT. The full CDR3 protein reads CASSIRDRGANSDYTF.

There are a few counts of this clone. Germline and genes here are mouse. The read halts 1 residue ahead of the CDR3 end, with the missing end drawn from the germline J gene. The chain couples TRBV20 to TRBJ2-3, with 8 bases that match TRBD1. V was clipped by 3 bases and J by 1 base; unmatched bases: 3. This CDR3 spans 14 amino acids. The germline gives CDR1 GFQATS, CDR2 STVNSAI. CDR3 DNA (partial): TGTGGTGCTAGTGCACAGGGGGGTGCAGAAACGCTGTAT. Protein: CGASAQGGAETLY. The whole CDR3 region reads CGASAQGGAETLYF.

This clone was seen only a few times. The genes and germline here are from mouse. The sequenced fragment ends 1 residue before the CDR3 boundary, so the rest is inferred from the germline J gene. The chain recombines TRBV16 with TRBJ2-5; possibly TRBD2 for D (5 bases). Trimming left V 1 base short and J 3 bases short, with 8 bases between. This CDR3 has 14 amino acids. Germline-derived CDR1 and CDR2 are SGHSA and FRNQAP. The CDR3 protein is CASSLVRTQDTQYF. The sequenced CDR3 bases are TGTGCAAGCAGCTTAGTCCGGACTCAAGACACCCAGTAC.

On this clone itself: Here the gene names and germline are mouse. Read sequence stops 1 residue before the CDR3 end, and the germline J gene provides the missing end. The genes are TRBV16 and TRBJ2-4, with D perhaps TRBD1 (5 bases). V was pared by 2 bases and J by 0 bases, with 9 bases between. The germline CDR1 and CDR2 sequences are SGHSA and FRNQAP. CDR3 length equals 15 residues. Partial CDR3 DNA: TGTGCAAGCAGCTTACCCCCAGGGAGTCAAAACACCTTGTAC. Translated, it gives CASSLPPGSQNTLY. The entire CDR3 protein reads CASSLPPGSQNTLYF.

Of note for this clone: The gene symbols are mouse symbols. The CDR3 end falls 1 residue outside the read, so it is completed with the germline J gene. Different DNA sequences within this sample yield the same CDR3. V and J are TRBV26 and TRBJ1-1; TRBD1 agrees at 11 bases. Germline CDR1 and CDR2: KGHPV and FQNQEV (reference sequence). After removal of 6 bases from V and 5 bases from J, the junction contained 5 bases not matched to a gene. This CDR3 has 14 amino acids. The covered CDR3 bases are TGTGCCAGCAGCCCCGGGACAGGGGGGACAGAAGTCTTC. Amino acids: CASSPGTGGTEVF. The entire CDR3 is CASSPGTGGTEVFF.

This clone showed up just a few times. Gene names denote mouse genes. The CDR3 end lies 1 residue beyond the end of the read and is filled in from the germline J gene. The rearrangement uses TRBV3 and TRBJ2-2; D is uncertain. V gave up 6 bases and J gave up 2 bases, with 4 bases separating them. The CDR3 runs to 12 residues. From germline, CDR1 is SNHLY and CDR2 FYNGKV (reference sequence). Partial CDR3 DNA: TGTGCCAGCAGGGGGAACACCGGGCAGCTCTAC. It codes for CASRGNTGQLY. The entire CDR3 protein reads CASRGNTGQLYF.

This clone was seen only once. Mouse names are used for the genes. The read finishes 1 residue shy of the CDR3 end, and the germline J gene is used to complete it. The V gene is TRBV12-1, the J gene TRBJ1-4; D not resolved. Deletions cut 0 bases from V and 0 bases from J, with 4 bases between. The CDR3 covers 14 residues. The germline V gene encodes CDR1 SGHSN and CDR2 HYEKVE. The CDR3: CASSLGVSNERLFF. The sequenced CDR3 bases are TGTGCCAGCTCTCTCGGGGTTTCCAACGAAAGATTATTT. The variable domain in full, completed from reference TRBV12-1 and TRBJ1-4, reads DSGVVQSPRHIIKEKGGRSVLTCIPISGHSNVVWYQQTLGKELKFLIQHYEKVERDKGFLPSRFSVQQFDDYHSEMNMSALELEDSAMYFCASSLGVSNERLFFGHGTKLSVL.

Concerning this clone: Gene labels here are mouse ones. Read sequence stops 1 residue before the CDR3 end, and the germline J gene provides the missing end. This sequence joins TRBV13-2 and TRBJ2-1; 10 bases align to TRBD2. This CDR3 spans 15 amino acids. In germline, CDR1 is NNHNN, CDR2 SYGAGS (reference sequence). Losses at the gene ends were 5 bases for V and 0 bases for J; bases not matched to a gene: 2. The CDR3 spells CASGGLGVNYAEQFF. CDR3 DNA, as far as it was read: TGTGCCAGCGGCGGACTGGGGGTTAACTATGCTGAGCAGTTC.

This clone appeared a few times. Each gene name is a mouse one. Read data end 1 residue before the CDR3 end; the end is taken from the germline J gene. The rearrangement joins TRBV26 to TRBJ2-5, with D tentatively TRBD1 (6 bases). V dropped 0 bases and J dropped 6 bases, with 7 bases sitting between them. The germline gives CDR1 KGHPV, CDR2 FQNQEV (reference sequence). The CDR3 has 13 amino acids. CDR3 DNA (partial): TGTGCCAGCAGTCTGTCCACAGGGGACACCCAGTAC. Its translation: CASSLSTGDTQY. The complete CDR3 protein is CASSLSTGDTQYF. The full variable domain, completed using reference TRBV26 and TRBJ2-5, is NSKVIQTPRYLVKGQGQKAKMRCIPEKGHPVVFWYQQNKNNEFKFLINFQNQEVLQQIDMTEKRFSAECPSNSPCSLEIQSSEAGDSALYLCASSLSTGDTQYFGPGTRLLVL.

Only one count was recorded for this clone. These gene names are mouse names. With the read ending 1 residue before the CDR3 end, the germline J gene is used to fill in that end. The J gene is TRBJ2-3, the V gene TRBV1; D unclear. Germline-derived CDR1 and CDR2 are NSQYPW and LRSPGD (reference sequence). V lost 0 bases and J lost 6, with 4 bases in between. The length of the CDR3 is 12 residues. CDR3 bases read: TGCACCTGCAGTGCAGATAAGGAAACGCTGTAT. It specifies CTCSADKETLY. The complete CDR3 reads CTCSADKETLYF.

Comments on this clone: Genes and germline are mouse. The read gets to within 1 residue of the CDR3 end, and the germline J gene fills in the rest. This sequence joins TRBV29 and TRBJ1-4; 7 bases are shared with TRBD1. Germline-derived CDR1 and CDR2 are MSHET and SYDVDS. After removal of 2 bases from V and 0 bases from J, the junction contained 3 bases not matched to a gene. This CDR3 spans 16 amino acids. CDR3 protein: CASSLPGGISNERLFF. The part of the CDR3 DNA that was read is TGTGCTAGCAGTTTACCAGGGGGGATTTCCAACGAAAGATTATTT.

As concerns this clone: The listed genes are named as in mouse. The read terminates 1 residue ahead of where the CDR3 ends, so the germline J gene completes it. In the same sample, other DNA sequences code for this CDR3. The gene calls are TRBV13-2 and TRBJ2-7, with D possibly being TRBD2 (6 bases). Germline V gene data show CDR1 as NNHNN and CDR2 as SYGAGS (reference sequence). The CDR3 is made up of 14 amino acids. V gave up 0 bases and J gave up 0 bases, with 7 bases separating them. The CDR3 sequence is CASGDVGVSYEQYF. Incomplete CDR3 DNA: TGTGCCAGCGGTGATGTGGGGGTCTCCTATGAACAGTAC.

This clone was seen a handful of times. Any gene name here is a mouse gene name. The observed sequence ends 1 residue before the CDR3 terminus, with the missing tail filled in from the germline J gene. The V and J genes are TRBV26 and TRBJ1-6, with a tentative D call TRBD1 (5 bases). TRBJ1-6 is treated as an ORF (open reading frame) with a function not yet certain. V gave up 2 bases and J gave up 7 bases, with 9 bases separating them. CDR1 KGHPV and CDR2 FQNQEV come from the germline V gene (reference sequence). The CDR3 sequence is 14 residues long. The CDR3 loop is CASSLPGNNSPLYF. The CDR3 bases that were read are TGTGCCAGCAGTCTGCCAGGGAACAATTCGCCCCTCTAC.

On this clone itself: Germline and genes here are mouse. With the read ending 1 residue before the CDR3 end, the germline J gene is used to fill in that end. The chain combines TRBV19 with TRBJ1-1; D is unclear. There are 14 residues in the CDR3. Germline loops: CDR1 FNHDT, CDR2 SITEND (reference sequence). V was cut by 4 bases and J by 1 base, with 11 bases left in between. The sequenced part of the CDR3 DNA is TGTGCCAGCAGTCTCTCGGGGAGAAACACAGAAGTCTTC. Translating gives CASSLSGRNTEVF. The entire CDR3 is CASSLSGRNTEVFF.

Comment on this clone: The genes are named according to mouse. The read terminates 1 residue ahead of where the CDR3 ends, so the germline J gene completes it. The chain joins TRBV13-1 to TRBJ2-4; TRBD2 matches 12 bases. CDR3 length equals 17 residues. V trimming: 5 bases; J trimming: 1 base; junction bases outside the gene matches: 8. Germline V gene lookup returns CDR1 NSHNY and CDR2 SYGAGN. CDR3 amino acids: CASSVDWGGEGQNTLYF. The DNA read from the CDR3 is TGTGCCAGCAGCGTTGACTGGGGGGGCGAGGGTCAAAACACCTTGTAC.

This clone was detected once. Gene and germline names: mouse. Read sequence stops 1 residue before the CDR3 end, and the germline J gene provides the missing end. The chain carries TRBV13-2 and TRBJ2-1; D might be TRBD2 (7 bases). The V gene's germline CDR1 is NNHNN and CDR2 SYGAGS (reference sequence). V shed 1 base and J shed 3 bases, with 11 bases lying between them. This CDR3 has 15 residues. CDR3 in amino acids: CASGDLGGRYAEQFF. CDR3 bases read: TGTGCCAGCGGTGATCTCGGGGGGCGCTATGCTGAGCAGTTC.

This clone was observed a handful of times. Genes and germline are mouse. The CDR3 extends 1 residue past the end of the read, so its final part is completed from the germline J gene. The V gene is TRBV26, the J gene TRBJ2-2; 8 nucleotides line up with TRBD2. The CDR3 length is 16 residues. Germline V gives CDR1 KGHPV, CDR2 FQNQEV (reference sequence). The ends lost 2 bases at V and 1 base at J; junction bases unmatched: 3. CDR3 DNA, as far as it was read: TGTGCCAGCAGTCTGGGGGGGGCGGGAAACACCGGGCAGCTCTAC. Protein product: CASSLGGAGNTGQLY. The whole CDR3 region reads CASSLGGAGNTGQLYF.

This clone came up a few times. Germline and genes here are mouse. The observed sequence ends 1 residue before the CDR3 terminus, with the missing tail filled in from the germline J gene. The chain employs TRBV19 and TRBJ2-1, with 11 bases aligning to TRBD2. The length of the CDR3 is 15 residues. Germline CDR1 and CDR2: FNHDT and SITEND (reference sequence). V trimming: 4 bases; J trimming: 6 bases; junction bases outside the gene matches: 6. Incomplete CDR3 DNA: TGTGCCAGCAGTCCCCGACTGGGGGGGGCTGCTGAGCAGTTC. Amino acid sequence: CASSPRLGGAAEQF. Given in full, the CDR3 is CASSPRLGGAAEQFF.